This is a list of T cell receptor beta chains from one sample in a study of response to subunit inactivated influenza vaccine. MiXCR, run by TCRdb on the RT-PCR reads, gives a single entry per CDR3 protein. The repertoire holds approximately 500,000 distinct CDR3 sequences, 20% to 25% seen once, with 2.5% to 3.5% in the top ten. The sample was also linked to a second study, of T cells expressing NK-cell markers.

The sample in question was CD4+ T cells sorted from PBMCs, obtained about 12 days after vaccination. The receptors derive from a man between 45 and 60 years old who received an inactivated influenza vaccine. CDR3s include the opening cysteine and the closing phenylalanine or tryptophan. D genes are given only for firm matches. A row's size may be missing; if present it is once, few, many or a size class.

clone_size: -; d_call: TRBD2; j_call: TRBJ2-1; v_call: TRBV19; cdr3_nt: TGTGCCAGTAGTATAGGTGGTAGCGGGAGACGCCCGAGCTCCTACAATGAGCAGTTCTTC; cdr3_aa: CASSIGGSGRRPSSYNEQFF
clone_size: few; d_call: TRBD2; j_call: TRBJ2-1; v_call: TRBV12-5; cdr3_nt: TGTGCTAGTGGTCGTAGCGGGGCCCACAATGAGCAGTTCTTC; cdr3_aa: CASGRSGAHNEQFF
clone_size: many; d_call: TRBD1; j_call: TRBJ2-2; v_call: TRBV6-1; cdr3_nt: TGTGCCAGCAGACCCTGGGGGACAGGGATAGCCGGGGAGCTGTTTTTT; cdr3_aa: CASRPWGTGIAGELFF
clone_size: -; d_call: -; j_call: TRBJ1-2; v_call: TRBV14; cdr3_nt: TGTGCCAGCAGCCAGTTCATCGGGGAGACTAACTATGGCTACACCTTC; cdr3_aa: CASSQFIGETNYGYTF
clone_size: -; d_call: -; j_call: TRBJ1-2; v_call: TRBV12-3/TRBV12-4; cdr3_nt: TGTGCCAGCAGTGCACAAACAGGGAATGGCTACACCTTC; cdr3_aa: CASSAQTGNGYTF
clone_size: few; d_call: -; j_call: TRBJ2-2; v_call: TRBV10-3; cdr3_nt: TGTGCCATCAAAGGAAGGGACACCGGGGAGCTGTTTTTT; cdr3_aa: CAIKGRDTGELFF
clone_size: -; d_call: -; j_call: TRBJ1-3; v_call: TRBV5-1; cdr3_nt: TGCGCCAGCAGCTTGAGTGATCTAGGGCAGCCTGGCTCTGGAAACACCATATATTTT; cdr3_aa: CASSLSDLGQPGSGNTIYF
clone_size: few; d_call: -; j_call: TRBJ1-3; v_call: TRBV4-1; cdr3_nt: TGCGCCAGCAGCCAAGTCCGGGTCTCTGGAAACACCATATATTTT; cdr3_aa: CASSQVRVSGNTIYF
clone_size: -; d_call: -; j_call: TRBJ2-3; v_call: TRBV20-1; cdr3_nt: TGCAGTGCTAGAGATTACCTAGTCATAGCAGATACGCAGTATTTT; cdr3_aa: CSARDYLVIADTQYF
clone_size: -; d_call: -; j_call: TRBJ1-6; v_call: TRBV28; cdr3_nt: TGTGCCAGCAGTTTATTGCGGAGCTCCTATAATTCACCCCTCCACTTT; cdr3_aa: CASSLLRSSYNSPLHF
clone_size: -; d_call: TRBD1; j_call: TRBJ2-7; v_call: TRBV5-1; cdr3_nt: TGCGCCAGCAGCTTGGGCCGGGACAGGGCGTCCCAGTACTTC; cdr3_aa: CASSLGRDRASQYF
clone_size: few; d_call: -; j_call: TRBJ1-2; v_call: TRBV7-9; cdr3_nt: TGTGCCAGCAGCTTAGCTGTTGGGGCAGTTAACTATGGCTACACCTTC; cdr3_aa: CASSLAVGAVNYGYTF
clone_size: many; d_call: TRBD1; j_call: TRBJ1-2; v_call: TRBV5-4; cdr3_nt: TGTGCCAGCAGCTTGGCCCAGGGGGCTCTCGACTACACCTTC; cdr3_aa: CASSLAQGALDYTF
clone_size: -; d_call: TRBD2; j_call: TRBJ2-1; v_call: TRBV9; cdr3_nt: TGTGCCAGCAGCGTAGCGGTAGCGGGGGGTAATGAGCAGTTCTTC; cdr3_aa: CASSVAVAGGNEQFF
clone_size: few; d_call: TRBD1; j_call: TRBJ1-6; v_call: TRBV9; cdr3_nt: TGTGCCAGCAGCGTGACAGGGGTGAATTCACCCCTCCACTTT; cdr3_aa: CASSVTGVNSPLHF
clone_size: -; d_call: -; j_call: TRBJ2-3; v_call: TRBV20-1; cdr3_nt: TGCAGTGCTAGAGTTCCTTCTACAGGTAGCTCAGATACGCAGTATTTT; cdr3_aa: CSARVPSTGSSDTQYF
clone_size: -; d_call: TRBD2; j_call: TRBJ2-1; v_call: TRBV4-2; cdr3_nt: TGTGCCAGCAGCCTTAGCGGGGGGGCCTTGAATGAGCAGTTCTTC; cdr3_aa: CASSLSGGALNEQFF
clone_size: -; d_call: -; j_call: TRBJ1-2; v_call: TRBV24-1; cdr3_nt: TGTGCCACCAGTGCGGGAGCCTATGGCTACACCTTC; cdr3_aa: CATSAGAYGYTF
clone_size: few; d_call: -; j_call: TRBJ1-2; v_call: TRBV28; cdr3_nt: TGTGCCAGCACCATTCAAGGGGTCTCCGACGGCTACACCTTC; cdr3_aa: CASTIQGVSDGYTF
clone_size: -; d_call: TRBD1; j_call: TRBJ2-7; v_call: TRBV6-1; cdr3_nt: TGTGCCAGCAGACGCCGGGACAGGGGAACCTACGAGCAGTACTTC; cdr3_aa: CASRRRDRGTYEQYF
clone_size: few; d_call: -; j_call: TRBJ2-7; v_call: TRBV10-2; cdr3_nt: TGCGCCAGCAGTGAGATGGTAGCGCGAAGCTCCTACGAGCAGTACTTC; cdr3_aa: CASSEMVARSSYEQYF
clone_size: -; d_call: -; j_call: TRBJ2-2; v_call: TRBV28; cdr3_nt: TGTGGCAGCGTAAGACACCTGAACACCGGGGAGCTGTTTTTT; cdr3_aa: CGSVRHLNTGELFF
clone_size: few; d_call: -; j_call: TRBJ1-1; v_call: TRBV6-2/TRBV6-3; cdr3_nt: TGTGCCAGCAATCCAGGGTTGATGAACACTGAAGCTTTCTTT; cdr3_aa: CASNPGLMNTEAFF
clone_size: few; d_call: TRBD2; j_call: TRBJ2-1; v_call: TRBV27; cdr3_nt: TGTGCCAGCAGCCGTGCCCTTACGGGAGGTTCCAATGAGCAGTTCTTC; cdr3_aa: CASSRALTGGSNEQFF
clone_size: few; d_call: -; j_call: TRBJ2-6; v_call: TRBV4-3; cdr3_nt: TGCGCCAGCAGCCAAGGACCCGGGACGGTTAACGTCCTGACTTTC; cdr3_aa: CASSQGPGTVNVLTF
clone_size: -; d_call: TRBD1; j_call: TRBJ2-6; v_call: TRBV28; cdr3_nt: TGTGCCAGCAGTTCCGTTCGGGACAGGGGGCCTGGGGGGGCCAACGTCCTGACTTTC; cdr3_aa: CASSSVRDRGPGGANVLTF
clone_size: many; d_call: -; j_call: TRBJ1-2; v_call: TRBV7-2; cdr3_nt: TGTGCCAGCAGCTTAGCCAGGGTTGGTGGCTACACCTTC; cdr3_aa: CASSLARVGGYTF
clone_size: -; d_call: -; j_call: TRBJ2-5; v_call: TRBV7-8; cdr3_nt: TGTGCCAGCAGACACGACAGAAATACTGCAAAGACCCAGTACTTC; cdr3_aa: CASRHDRNTAKTQYF
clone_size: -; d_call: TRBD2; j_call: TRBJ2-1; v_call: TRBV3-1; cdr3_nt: TGTGCCAGCAGCCGTGTCCCCAAAACCCAGTTAGCGGGAGTCCCCAATGAGCAGTTCTTC; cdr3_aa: CASSRVPKTQLAGVPNEQFF
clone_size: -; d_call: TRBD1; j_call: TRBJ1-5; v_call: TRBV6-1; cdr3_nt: TGTGCCAGCAGACGGACAGGGAATGGTCAGCCCCAGCATTTT; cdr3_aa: CASRRTGNGQPQHF
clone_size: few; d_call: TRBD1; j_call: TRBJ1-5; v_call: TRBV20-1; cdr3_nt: TGCAGTGCTGATAAAAACGGACAGGGGACCAATCAGCCCCAGCATTTT; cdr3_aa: CSADKNGQGTNQPQHF
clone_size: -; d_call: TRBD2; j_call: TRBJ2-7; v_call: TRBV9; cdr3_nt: TGTGCCAGCAGCGTAGCAGCGGGAGATCTCCCCTACGAGCAGTACTTC; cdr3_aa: CASSVAAGDLPYEQYF
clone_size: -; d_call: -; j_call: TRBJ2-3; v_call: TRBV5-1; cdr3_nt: TGCGCCAGCAGCGGGGAGGAGGCAGATACGCAGTATTTT; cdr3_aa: CASSGEEADTQYF